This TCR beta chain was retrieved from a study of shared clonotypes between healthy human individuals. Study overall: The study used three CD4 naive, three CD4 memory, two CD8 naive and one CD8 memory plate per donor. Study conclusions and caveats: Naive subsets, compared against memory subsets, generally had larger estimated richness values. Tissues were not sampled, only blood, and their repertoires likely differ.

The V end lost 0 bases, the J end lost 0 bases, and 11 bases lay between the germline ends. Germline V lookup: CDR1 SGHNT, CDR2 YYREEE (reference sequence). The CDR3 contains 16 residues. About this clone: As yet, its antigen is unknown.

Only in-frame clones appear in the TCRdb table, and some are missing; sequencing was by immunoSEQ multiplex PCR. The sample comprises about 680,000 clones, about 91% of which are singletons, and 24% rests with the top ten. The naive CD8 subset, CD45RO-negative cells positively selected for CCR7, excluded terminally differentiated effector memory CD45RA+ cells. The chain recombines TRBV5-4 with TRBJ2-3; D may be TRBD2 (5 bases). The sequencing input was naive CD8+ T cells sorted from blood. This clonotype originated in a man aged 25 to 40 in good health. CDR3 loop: CASSLGLAGSTDTQYF. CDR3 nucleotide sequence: TGTGCCAGCAGCTTGGGGCTAGCCGGTAGCACAGATACGCAGTATTTT.